This passage covers 10 T cell receptor beta chains from one sample sequenced in a study of technical replicates of blood from a handful of donors. Clones were sequenced by immunoSEQ multiplex PCR, and TCRdb holds only the in-frame ones, with some missing. The sample consists of about 73,000 clones, approximately 90% of them appearing once. Sample: PBMCs. Receptors originate from a human donor in good health. Some clones in this sample may be carry-over from other donors' samples.

The chain recombines TRBV9 with TRBJ1-2, with 8 bases lining up with TRBD1. With 3 bases clipped from V and 4 bases from J, the junction kept 17 bases outside the gene matches. Per the germline V gene, CDR1 is SGDLS and CDR2 is YYNGEE. This CDR3 contains 18 residues. CDR3 sequence: CASSDDRGYPRRVYGYTF. CDR3 bases: TGTGCCAGCAGCGACGACAGGGGTTACCCCCGACGGGTCTATGGCTACACCTTC.

V usage is TRBV19 and J usage is TRBJ2-2; 8 bases line up with TRBD1. J was trimmed by 4 bases and V by 7 bases; bases with no gene match: 5. From germline, CDR1 is LNHDA and CDR2 SQIVND (reference sequence). The CDR3 extends over 14 amino acids. Here the CDR3 reads CASKPGTGTGELFF. The CDR3 nucleotides are TGTGCCAGTAAACCCGGGACAGGCACCGGGGAGCTGTTTTTT.

This chain uses TRBV6-1 with TRBJ1-1; D not certain. The V gene's germline CDR1 is MNHNS and CDR2 SASEGT. The CDR3 is made up of 11 amino acids. V dropped 4 bases and J dropped 7 bases, with 7 bases sitting between them. The CDR3 region is CASSVGSEAFF. As DNA, the CDR3 is TGTGCCAGCAGTGTTGGGAGTGAAGCTTTCTTT.

As to this clone: Other DNA sequences of this sample code for an identical CDR3. The genes are TRBV6-1 and TRBJ1-1, with 8 positions matching TRBD1. Germline V CDR1 and CDR2: MNHNS, SASEGT. The CDR3 covers 13 residues. V was clipped by 6 bases and J by 4 bases; unmatched bases: 4. CDR3 region: CASRITGGTEAFF. The CDR3 DNA sequence: TGTGCCAGCAGGATCACAGGGGGCACTGAAGCTTTCTTT.

The chain recombines TRBV7-8 with TRBJ1-1; D is unclear. Germline loops: CDR1 SGHVS, CDR2 FQNEAQ. Deletions cut 8 bases from V and 1 base from J, with 14 bases between. This CDR3 is built from 14 residues. The CDR3 DNA follows: TGTGCCAGCGCCTTGGCGGAAGGGAACACTGAAGCTTTCTTT. Its protein product is CASALAEGNTEAFF.

This clone was observed a single time. The chain couples TRBV2 to TRBJ1-2; no clear D gene. Germline CDR1 is SNHLY and CDR2 is FYNNEI. Trimming took 7 bases from V and 5 from J, leaving 32 bases between them. The CDR3 loop spans 19 amino acids. The CDR3 loop reads CASNPYPRPDSRDGYGYTF. The CDR3 DNA follows: TGTGCCAGCAACCCATACCCCCGGCCGGACTCCCGTGATGGGTATGGCTACACCTTC. Full variable domain (rest looked up from reference TRBV2 and TRBJ1-2): EPEVTQTPSHQVTQMGQEVILRCVPISNHLYFYWYRQILGQKVEFLVSFYNNEISEKSEIFDDQFSVERPDGSNFTLKIRSTKLEDSAMYFCASNPYPRPDSRDGYGYTFGSGTRLTVV.

This sequence joins TRBV2 and TRBJ2-1; 12 positions agree with TRBD2. The CDR3 has 13 residues. V was pared by 8 bases and J by 9 bases, with 5 bases of the junction left unmatched. Looked up from germline, CDR1 is SNHLY and CDR2 is FYNNEI. The CDR3 bases are TGTGCCAGCGGTCTAGCGGGGGGGCTTGAGCAGTTCTTC. The encoded protein is CASGLAGGLEQFF.

V gene TRBV12-5 combines with J gene TRBJ2-1, with TRBD2 matching over 9 bases. CDR1 is LGHNT, CDR2 FRNRAP, per germline. This CDR3 contains 15 residues. J gave up 4 bases and V 2 bases, and 3 bases lay outside the gene matches. In DNA, the CDR3 is TGTGCTAGTGGTTTGTTAGGACTAGCGTACAATGAGCAGTTCTTC. Protein product: CASGLLGLAYNEQFF.

The chain couples TRBV5-4 to TRBJ1-2, with D possibly matching TRBD1 (5 bases). Trimming removed 3 bases at V and 3 bases at J, with 12 bases between. Germline lookup yields CDR1 SGHNT and CDR2 YYREEE (reference sequence). The CDR3 extends over 14 amino acids. This chain's CDR3 is CASSSGGGDYGYTF. The DNA for the CDR3 is TGTGCCAGCAGCTCCGGGGGAGGGGACTATGGCTACACCTTC.

Here the CDR3 DNA reads TGTGCCATCAGTGAGTCTCTAGCGGGAGGGCAGGATACGCAGTATTTT. Residues: CAISESLAGGQDTQYF. The rearrangement joins TRBV10-3 to TRBJ2-3, with TRBD2 matching over 12 bases. The V gene's germline CDR1 is ENHRY and CDR2 SYGVKD. J was trimmed by 6 bases and V by 0 bases; bases with no gene match: 4. The CDR3 runs 16 residues.